This TCR beta chain comes out of a study of control samples from healthy donors and cancer patients. Some clones are missing from TCRdb's copy, which holds only in-frame ones; the method was immunoSEQ multiplex PCR. Among about 130,000 clones listed, around 93% were seen once. The sequencing sample was made of blood. The receptor was isolated from a woman between 50 and 59 years old in good health.

In DNA form, the CDR3 reads TGCGCCAGCAGCTTGGATCTGGGCTCCCGCGGTACCTACGAGCAGTACTTC. This codes for CASSLDLGSRGTYEQYF. The rearrangement links TRBV5-1 to TRBJ2-7; D unclear. Germline V gene sequence: CDR1 SGHRS, CDR2 YFSETQ. V shed 0 bases and J shed 2 bases, with 18 bases lying between them. The CDR3 is 17 residues long.